Listed below are T cell receptor beta chains from one sample, sequenced in a study of cytomegalovirus exposure and HLA in healthy donors. Produced via immunoSEQ multiplex PCR; TCRdb's table is partial and in-frame only. The sample holds approximately 120,000 clones, around 90% seen once. The sequencing sample was made of PBMCs. The receptors originated from a woman younger than 35 in good health and CMV-seronegative. CDR3s include the opening cysteine and the closing phenylalanine or tryptophan. The order of the fields is V gene, D gene, J gene, CDR3 length, clone size, CDR3 protein, CDR3 DNA. The D gene is left open where the match is weak. Only some rows state a clone size, as once, few, many or a class for expanded clones.

TRBV7-9	TRBD2	TRBJ2-5	18	.	CASSSTTIILAGEETQYF	TGTGCCAGCAGCTCAACTACCATCATTCTAGCGGGAGAAGAGACCCAGTACTTC
TRBV18	TRBD1	TRBJ2-7	15	.	CASSPLSQGVYEQYF	TGTGCCAGCTCACCACTTTCACAGGGGGTCTACGAGCAGTACTTC
TRBV30	TRBD2	TRBJ2-7	14	.	CAGQGTSGIYEQYF	TGTGCCGGCCAGGGGACTAGCGGGATCTACGAGCAGTACTTC
TRBV28	TRBD2	TRBJ2-1	19	.	CASSRPRTSGSLSYNEQFF	TGTGCCAGCAGCCGTCCCCGGACTAGCGGGAGTTTGTCCTACAATGAGCAGTTCTTC
TRBV5-1	TRBD2	TRBJ2-1	16	.	CASSPGLAEPYNEQFF	TGCGCCAGCAGCCCCGGACTAGCGGAACCTTACAATGAGCAGTTCTTC
TRBV28	TRBD1	TRBJ1-3	14	.	CASHSGGSGNTIYF	TGTGCCAGCCACTCAGGGGGCTCTGGAAACACCATATATTTT
TRBV27	.	TRBJ2-1	17	.	CASSLSIGWQGGNEQFF	TGTGCCAGCAGTTTATCGATAGGGTGGCAGGGTGGAAATGAGCAGTTCTTC
TRBV11-2	.	TRBJ2-7	12	.	CASSLDRVSPSF	TGTGCCAGCAGCTTAGATAGAGTTAGCCCGTCATTC
TRBV11-2	TRBD2	TRBJ2-5	16	once	CASSLQKLAGGETQYF	TGTGCCAGCAGCTTACAAAAACTAGCGGGAGGAGAGACCCAGTACTTC
TRBV14	.	TRBJ1-4	18	.	CASSQESPPFGVEEKLFF	TGTGCCAGCAGCCAAGAAAGTCCTCCGTTCGGGGTTGAAGAAAAACTGTTTTTT
TRBV28	.	TRBJ1-1	13	.	CASSPVSGEKAFF	TGTGCCAGCAGTCCAGTATCCGGGGAGAAAGCTTTCTTT
TRBV29-1	TRBD2	TRBJ2-3	13	.	CSVPTSGTDTQYF	TGCAGCGTCCCGACTAGCGGAACAGATACGCAGTATTTT
TRBV6-1	.	TRBJ1-2	11	.	CASSLSVGYTF	TGTGCCAGCAGTCTATCCGTGGGCTACACTTTC
TRBV5-1	.	TRBJ2-6	19	.	CASSLWIPRGFTGANVLTF	TGCGCCAGCAGCTTGTGGATCCCTAGGGGATTCACTGGGGCCAACGTCCTGACTTTC
TRBV28	TRBD1	TRBJ2-1	15	.	CASSLLTGAYNEQFF	TGTGCCAGCAGCCTTTTGACAGGGGCCTACAATGAGCAGTTCTTC
TRBV19	.	TRBJ2-1	16	.	CASGVNSGTRGNEQFF	TGTGCCAGTGGGGTCAATAGCGGTACTCGGGGCAATGAGCAGTTCTTC
TRBV6-1	.	TRBJ1-1	15	.	CASSEAQGFLAEAFF	TGTGCCAGCAGTGAAGCTCAGGGTTTCTTGGCTGAAGCTTTCTTT
TRBV7-9	TRBD1	TRBJ1-1	16	.	CASSSRGGGRDTEAFF	TGTGCCAGCAGTTCAAGAGGGGGCGGGAGGGACACTGAAGCTTTCTTT
TRBV2	.	TRBJ1-2	12	once	CASRSGGYGYTF	TGTGCCAGCAGATCCGGGGGCTATGGCTACACCTTC
TRBV4-1	TRBD2	TRBJ2-7	13	.	CASSQRSGSEQYF	TGCGCCAGCAGCCAAAGGAGCGGGAGCGAGCAGTACTTC
TRBV9	TRBD1	TRBJ1-4	13	few	CASSAEDRGKLFF	TGTGCCAGCAGCGCCGAGGACAGGGGTAAACTGTTTTTT
TRBV10-3	TRBD2	TRBJ2-3	17	once	CAIETSGRLESTDTQYF	TGTGCCATCGAAACTAGCGGGAGATTGGAAAGCACAGATACGCAGTATTTT
TRBV5-1	.	TRBJ2-7	14	.	CASSATEDTNEQYF	TGCGCCAGCAGCGCTACGGAAGACACAAACGAGCAGTACTTC
TRBV15	.	TRBJ1-2	12	.	CATSFDLEGYTF	TGTGCCACCAGCTTCGATCTAGAGGGCTACACCTTC
TRBV15	.	TRBJ2-7	16	.	CATSRRIYDSSYEQYF	TGTGCCACCAGCAGACGTATATACGACAGCTCCTACGAGCAGTACTTC
TRBV30	.	TRBJ2-7	12	.	CAWSPGSYEQYF	TGTGCCTGGAGTCCGGGGAGCTACGAGCAGTACTTC
TRBV18	.	TRBJ2-1	12	.	CASSPATYEQFF	TGTGCCAGCTCACCGGCCACCTATGAGCAGTTCTTC
TRBV5-1	TRBD1	TRBJ1-1	17	.	CASSPRGLGQGITEAFF	TGCGCCAGCAGCCCACGGGGGTTGGGACAGGGGATAACTGAAGCTTTCTTT
TRBV28	.	TRBJ2-5	13	.	CASTVDFRETQYF	TGTGCCAGCACCGTCGACTTTCGCGAGACCCAGTACTTC
TRBV7-6	TRBD2	TRBJ2-2	15	.	CASSSGLDLPGELFF	TGTGCCAGCAGCTCCGGACTAGATCTCCCCGGGGAGCTGTTTTTT
TRBV19	TRBD1	TRBJ1-1	12	.	CATQGELTEAFF	TGTGCCACTCAGGGGGAACTGACTGAAGCTTTCTTT
TRBV4-1	.	TRBJ1-1	17	.	CASSHSAPGQMNTEAFF	TGCGCCAGCAGCCACTCAGCCCCCGGACAGATGAACACTGAAGCTTTCTTT
TRBV6-6	.	TRBJ1-5	13	.	CASSTGGNQPQHF	TGTGCCAGCAGTACAGGAGGGAATCAGCCCCAGCATTTT
TRBV7-9	.	TRBJ2-3	15	.	CASSLASPKPDTQYF	TGTGCCAGCAGCTTAGCGAGTCCAAAGCCAGATACGCAGTATTTT
TRBV28	.	TRBJ1-2	14	.	CASSLTTGQEGYTF	TGTGCCAGCAGTTTGACAACAGGGCAGGAAGGCTACACCTTC
TRBV9	.	TRBJ2-6	13	once	CASSLSVANVLTF	TGTGCCAGCAGCTTATCAGTGGCCAACGTCCTGACTTTC
TRBV29-1	TRBD2	TRBJ2-1	15	.	CSVDEGLAGKDEQFF	TGCAGCGTTGATGAGGGACTAGCGGGAAAGGATGAGCAGTTCTTC
TRBV19	TRBD2	TRBJ2-7	21	.	CASSKDAPPLYRAGDSLEQYF	TGTGCCAGTAGTAAAGATGCCCCCCCTCTATATCGAGCGGGAGACTCCTTAGAGCAGTACTTC
TRBV5-5	.	TRBJ1-2	14	.	CASSRFSPRGGYTF	TGTGCCAGCAGTCGCTTCTCTCCCCGGGGTGGCTACACCTTC
TRBV13	TRBD1	TRBJ2-7	16	.	CASSNTGGLISYEQYF	TGTGCCAGCAGCAACACAGGGGGCCTTATCTCCTACGAGCAGTACTTC
TRBV27	.	TRBJ2-1	14	.	CASSSGSSYNEQFF	TGTGCCAGCAGTTCGGGGAGCTCCTACAATGAGCAGTTCTTC
TRBV19	TRBD1	TRBJ2-5	17	.	CASRRTGVPKYQETQYF	TGTGCCAGTAGGCGGACAGGGGTTCCCAAGTACCAAGAGACCCAGTACTTC
TRBV5-6	TRBD2	TRBJ2-1	15	.	CASSLDSGGYNEQFF	TGTGCCAGCAGCTTGGATAGCGGGGGCTACAATGAGCAGTTCTTC
TRBV6-1	.	TRBJ2-5	14	.	CASMRGQGGVTQYF	TGTGCCAGCATGAGAGGACAGGGAGGGGTGACCCAGTACTTC
TRBV9	TRBD2	TRBJ2-7	14	.	CASSVESGGYEQYF	TGTGCCAGCAGCGTAGAATCGGGGGGCTACGAGCAGTACTTC
TRBV11-3	.	TRBJ1-1	16	.	CASSLATLGGNTEAFF	TGTGCCAGCAGCTTAGCCACCCTTGGAGGGAACACTGAAGCTTTCTTT